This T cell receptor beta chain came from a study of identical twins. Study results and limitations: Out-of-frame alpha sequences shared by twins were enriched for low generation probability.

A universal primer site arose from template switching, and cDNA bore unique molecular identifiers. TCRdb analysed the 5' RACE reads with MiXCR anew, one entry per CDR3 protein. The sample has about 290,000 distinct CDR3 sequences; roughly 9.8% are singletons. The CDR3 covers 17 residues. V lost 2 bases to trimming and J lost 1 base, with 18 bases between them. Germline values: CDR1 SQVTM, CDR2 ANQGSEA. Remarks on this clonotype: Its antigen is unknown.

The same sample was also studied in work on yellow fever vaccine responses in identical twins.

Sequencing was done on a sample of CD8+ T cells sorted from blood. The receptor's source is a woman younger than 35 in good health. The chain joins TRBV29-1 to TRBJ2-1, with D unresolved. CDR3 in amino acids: CSVEMGLVYESYNEQFF. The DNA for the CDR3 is TGCAGCGTTGAAATGGGTTTGGTTTATGAGTCCTACAATGAGCAGTTCTTC.